The 17 T cell receptor beta chains given below trace back to one sample, sequenced in a study of blood T cell repertoires in COVID-19. Produced via immunoSEQ multiplex PCR; TCRdb's table is partial and in-frame only. The sample records about 270,000 clones, around 82% being singletons. Sample: peripheral blood. These receptor sequences come from a woman aged 18-30 years with acute or convalescent COVID-19.

The chain has TRBV19 and TRBJ2-1; no reliable D call. The CDR3 contains 16 residues. Deletions cut 6 bases from V and 0 bases from J, with 15 bases between. CDR1 and CDR2 from the germline V gene are LNHDA and SQIVND (reference sequence). CDR3 nucleotides: TGTGCCAGTAGCATCCTTTTAGTGAGCTCCTACAATGAGCAGTTCTTC. It specifies CASSILLVSSYNEQFF.

The rearrangement joins TRBV11-1 to TRBJ2-3, with TRBD2 matching 7 bases. This CDR3 has 16 amino acids. The V and J ends lost 0 bases and 0 bases, in that order; junction bases with no gene match: 3. The V gene's germline CDR1 is SGHAT and CDR2 FQDESV (reference sequence). The CDR3 spells CASSLAGGTSTDTQYF. CDR3 bases: TGTGCCAGCAGCTTAGCGGGAGGGACTAGCACAGATACGCAGTATTTT.

This chain links TRBV19 with TRBJ2-1; 11 nucleotides line up with TRBD2. The CDR3 spans 16 residues. Trimming took 3 bases from V and 3 from J; bases not matched to a gene: 4. Germline lookup yields CDR1 LNHDA and CDR2 SQIVND (reference sequence). The CDR3 is CASSISGLAGYNEQFF. CDR3 coding DNA: TGTGCCAGTAGTATCTCAGGACTAGCGGGCTACAATGAGCAGTTCTTC.

This chain links TRBV4-2 with TRBJ2-1; D unresolved. Trimming removed 0 bases from V and 6 bases from J, with 3 bases in between. Germline-derived CDR1 and CDR2 are LGHNA and YNFKEQ. The CDR3 covers 12 residues. The CDR3 region is CASSQDLNEQFF. The CDR3 DNA reads TGTGCCAGCAGCCAAGACCTCAATGAGCAGTTCTTC.

The V call is TRBV7-6, the J call TRBJ2-7; 10 bases agree with TRBD2. This CDR3 spans 16 amino acids. The germline V gene has CDR1 SGHVS and CDR2 FNYEAQ. The trim removed 3 bases at V and 2 bases at J, leaving 7 bases unmatched. CDR3 in amino acids: CASSLASGSRAYEQYF. The CDR3 DNA reads as TGTGCCAGCAGCTTGGCTAGCGGGAGTCGCGCCTACGAGCAGTACTTC. Complete variable domain (other parts from reference TRBV7-6 and TRBJ2-7): GAGVSQSPRYKVTKRGQDVALRCDPISGHVSLYWYRQALGQGPEFLTYFNYEAQQDKSGLPNDRFSAERPEGSISTLTIQRTEQRDSAMYRCASSLASGSRAYEQYFGPGTRLTVT.

The table lists this clone with a few counts. J is TRBJ2-3 and V is TRBV18; TRBD2 matches at 14 bases. Germline assignment: CDR1 KGHSH and CDR2 LQKENI. Losses at the gene ends were 3 bases for V and 7 bases for J; bases not matched to a gene: 9. The CDR3 is made up of 17 amino acids. The CDR3 DNA sequence: TGTGCCAGCTCACCGTCCGGGACTAGCGGGAGAACAAATACGCAGTATTTT. The encoded protein is CASSPSGTSGRTNTQYF.

The chain has TRBV7-6 and TRBJ2-7, with D unclear. Per the germline V gene, CDR1 is SGHVS and CDR2 is FNYEAQ. The length of the CDR3 is 14 residues. V lost 5 bases and J lost 0, with 11 bases in between. The CDR3 DNA is TGTGCCAGCAGCCTGTCGACAACCTCCTACGAGCAGTACTTC. It codes for CASSLSTTSYEQYF.

This clone was seen a single time. V usage is TRBV30 and J usage is TRBJ2-3; tentatively, D is TRBD2 (6 bases). CDR3 size: 14 residues. The germline CDR1 and CDR2 sequences are GTSNPN and SVGIG (reference sequence). Between the trimmed V and J ends, which lost 2 bases and 0 bases, there was a span of 9 bases. CDR3: CAWSYGTSTDTQYF. In nucleotides, the CDR3 is TGTGCCTGGAGTTACGGGACTAGCACAGATACGCAGTATTTT. Supplemented by reference TRBV30 and TRBJ2-3, the full variable domain reads SQTIHQWPATLVQPVGSPLSLECTVEGTSNPNLYWYRQAAGRGLQLLFYSVGIGQISSEVPQNLSASRPQDRQFILSSKKLLLSDSGFYLCAWSYGTSTDTQYFGPGTRLTVL.

This clone was seen many times. The chain couples TRBV4-2 to TRBJ1-4; D gene uncertain. The CDR3 sequence is 14 residues long. V was pared by 2 bases and J by 5 bases, with 9 bases between. Germline V lookup: CDR1 LGHNA, CDR2 YNFKEQ. The CDR3 protein is CASSQLTGNEKLFF. CDR3 DNA: TGTGCCAGCAGCCAATTAACGGGGAATGAAAAACTGTTTTTT.

The genes are TRBV27 and TRBJ2-7, with D tentatively TRBD2 (6 bases). Germline V gene sequence: CDR1 MNHEY, CDR2 SMNVEV (reference sequence). This CDR3 has 14 residues. V was trimmed by 4 bases and J by 1 base, leaving 11 bases between them. CDR3 bases: TGTGCCAGCAGTTCTCCGGGACTTTCCTACGAGCAGTACTTC. This encodes CASSSPGLSYEQYF.

A single count supports this clone. V and J are TRBV4-3 and TRBJ2-3, with 8 bases that match TRBD2. From germline, CDR1 is LGHNA and CDR2 YSLEER. The CDR3 totals 17 residues. After removal of 0 bases from V and 4 bases from J, the junction contained 9 bases not matched to a gene. This chain's CDR3 is CASSQDLGLAGSDTQYF. CDR3 nucleotide sequence: TGCGCCAGCAGCCAAGATCTTGGGCTAGCGGGTTCAGATACGCAGTATTTT.

The chain is built from TRBV19 and TRBJ1-6; 8 bases are shared with TRBD1. J lost 10 bases, V lost 6 bases, and 11 bases had no gene match. The CDR3 is 15 residues long. Germline V gives CDR1 LNHDA, CDR2 SQIVND (reference sequence). CDR3 sequence reads: CASRDQGASQSPLHF. CDR3 in DNA: TGTGCCAGTAGAGATCAGGGGGCGTCCCAATCACCCCTCCACTTT.

V is TRBV18 and J is TRBJ2-7, with 7 bases aligning to TRBD1. With V trimmed by 3 bases and J by 9 bases, 8 bases remained unmatched. The CDR3 contains 13 residues. Germline CDR1 reads KGHSH; CDR2 reads LQKENI. This chain's CDR3 is CASSPGTARGQYF. The CDR3 nucleotides are TGTGCCAGCTCACCGGGGACAGCCAGAGGGCAGTACTTC.

This chain connects TRBV11-2 to TRBJ2-3; 8 bases agree with TRBD2. CDR1 and CDR2 (germline): SGHAT, FQNNGV. The CDR3 sequence is 15 residues long. Germline trimming cut 4 bases from V and 0 bases from J; bases unmatched to any gene: 3. DNA for the CDR3: TGTGCCAGCAGCTCAAGCGGGAGTAGCACAGATACGCAGTATTTT. Residues: CASSSSGSSTDTQYF.

The chain couples TRBV10-1 to TRBJ1-6, with TRBD1 identical over 7 bases. Germline loops: CDR1 WNHNN, CDR2 SYGVQD (reference sequence). This CDR3 contains 13 residues. V lost 6 bases to trimming and J lost 7 bases; unmatched junction nucleotides: 3. CDR3 residues: CASRRDRNSPLHF. CDR3 bases: TGCGCCAGCAGGAGGGACAGAAATTCACCCCTCCACTTT.

This chain uses TRBV7-9 with TRBJ2-1, with TRBD2 identical over 9 bases. V lost 3 bases, J lost 8 bases, and 8 bases stayed unmatched. This CDR3 has 15 residues. The germline CDR1 and CDR2 sequences are SEHNR and FQNEAQ (reference sequence). The CDR3 is CASSFIAGAGDEQFF. The CDR3 DNA reads as TGTGCCAGCAGCTTTATAGCGGGAGCGGGGGATGAGCAGTTCTTC.

This clone showed up just once. This rearrangement joins TRBV5-1 to TRBJ2-6; a possible D gene is TRBD2 (5 bases). Germline V CDR1 and CDR2: SGHRS, YFSETQ. V was clipped by 0 bases and J by 1 base, with 8 bases between them. The CDR3 totals 16 residues. The CDR3 nucleotides are TGCGCCAGCAGCTTGGCCGGGGTATCTGGGGCCAACGTCCTGACTTTC. This translates into CASSLAGVSGANVLTF.